Sequencing of this TCR beta chain was carried out in a study of cytomegalovirus exposure and HLA in healthy donors. Study-wide context: Of about 400 genotyped donors, approximately 84% clustered with self-reported Caucasian donors.

PCR was performed using 60 Vbeta and 13 Jbeta primers. The protocol was immunoSEQ multiplex PCR, while the TCRdb copy is restricted to in-frame clones and leaves out a portion. The table records approximately 180,000 clones, roughly 85% of them present only once. For this clone: Its antigen is not known. Additional DNA sequences in this sample encode the identical CDR3.

The ends lost 0 bases at V and 3 bases at J; junction bases unmatched: 2. CDR1 and CDR2 (germline): SGHNT, YYREEE (reference sequence). This CDR3 region has 16 residues. Findings and caveats of the study: An ancestry cluster, one associated with Asian ancestry, reportedly showed fewer N-insertions than the roughly 700-donor mean in a later analysis.

The rearrangement links TRBV5-4 to TRBJ2-3; 12 bases map to TRBD2. Source material: PBMCs. The sequence came from a man in his forties or fifties in good health and CMV-seropositive. CDR3 in amino acids: CASSLGLAGATDTQYF. The CDR3 DNA follows: TGTGCCAGCAGCTTGGGACTAGCGGGGGCTACAGATACGCAGTATTTT.